Reported below is one T cell receptor beta chain. What antigen it recognizes has not been identified. No per-base quality is available; no much larger clone lies one base away. The method behind the library was the immunoSEQ multiplex PCR assay. For the multiplex PCR, a mixture combining 60 forward primers for TCR Vbeta segments and 13 reverse primers for TCR Jbeta segments was used. Amplification of the CDR3 region of rearranged TCR beta genes was performed with a multiplex PCR assay on genomic DNA. The amplified TCR beta libraries were sequenced on the Illumina HiSeq System as 87-base-pair reads. The authors processed their data as follows. In a later analysis, approximately 74 million unique TCR beta chains were counted across the 500 to 850 repertoires, and roughly 11 million of these chains were shared by at least two donors. To remove PCR and sequencing errors, raw reads were error-corrected and collapsed into unique sequences using a nearest-neighbor algorithm that merged closely related sequences. To assign V, D and J gene segments, CDR3 sequences were aligned to IMGT reference sequences. Each retained sequence needed at least a six-nucleotide match to both a V gene segment and a J gene segment. A rearrangement counted as productive if the CDR3 had no stop codons and remained in frame with V and J, and every other rearrangement counted as non-productive. CDR3 was defined by IMGT convention, running from the second conserved V-encoded cysteine to the conserved J-encoded phenylalanine. In an earlier analysis of more than 550 of the donors, sequences lacking an unambiguous match to a single V gene segment were excluded. An earlier analysis of approximately 590 of the donors called V segments functional above 56.7% productive rearrangements and segregating when the between-donor standard deviation exceeded 5%. A statistical classification framework was developed to diagnose cytomegalovirus status using the catalog of TCR beta chain sequences. In a later analysis, TCR nucleotide sequences were compared against IMGT/GENE-DB human TR gene sequences so that V and J genes could be assigned. In a later analysis, CDR3 sequences and most-parsimonious VDJ recombination scenarios were assigned using the TCRdist pipeline. A later analysis defined each TCR beta chain by its CDR3 amino acid sequence plus V-gene family, and excluded reads lacking a unique V-gene family. In a later analysis, 450 to 600 highly shared, low-generation-probability nucleotide sequences were removed to address suspected cross-contamination and a sequencing artifact. A later analysis calculated a clonal expansion index for each public chain from normalized within-repertoire ranks of inferred template counts. Generation probabilities in a later analysis came from a VDJ recombination model fitted to out-of-frame rearrangements, and those results were checked against IGoR. In a later analysis, TCR-TCR, TCR-HLA and TCR-CMV co-occurrence was scored with hypergeometric tests, and a repertoire-size bias correction was applied to TCR pairs. A later analysis estimated false discovery rates by permuting HLA or CMV assignments 20 times. In a later analysis, co-occurring TCRs were grouped with DBSCAN, and TCRdist sequence similarity was added when clustering was performed within HLA-allele-positive subsets. Repertoires with fewer than 30,000 or more than 120,000 public chains, plus five repertoires with anomalous nucleotide sharing, were excluded from co-occurrence clustering. TCRdb took over this immuneACCESS table, retaining in-frame rearrangements with V and J assigned. Such tables are incomplete; in checked studies, under half of the missing clones stem from an unresolved V gene, and the remainder is unexplained. V and J calls and clone size are given by that table; D and trimming were obtained from the DNA. The sample profile shows 100,000 to 150,000 clones; approximately 83% of them were found once. The ten top clones hold approximately 3.6% of the sample.

This sample was included in a study of cytomegalovirus exposure and HLA in healthy donors (dated 2017 in TCRdb). Looking at the study overall: According to an earlier analysis of 587 of the donors, 150 million to 200 million T cells yielded 120 million or so unique TCR beta sequences and 276 Gb of sequence data. About 280 gigabases of sequencing data and around 80 million unique TCR sequences made up an early release that covered roughly 670 HLA-typed donors. Of the approximately 400 genotyped donors, 81% fell in the genetic ancestry cluster associated with self-reported Caucasian donors. The study was designed to test whether signatures of past pathogen exposure could be identified by cataloging public T cell receptors. Using immunosequencing, the study profiled T cell repertoires from 500 to 800 subjects and related those repertoires to cytomegalovirus serostatus. Besides the first cohort of some 670 subjects, a separate validation cohort made up of 120 different subjects was used. To predict cytomegalovirus infection status, the study combined high-throughput TCR immunosequencing, statistical association of individual TCRs with disease status, and machine learning. To study patterns of TCR occurrence, a later analysis re-analyzed previously published TCR beta repertoires from several hundred donors and added high-resolution HLA genotyping. In the later analysis, no new phenotypic data were used to find candidate immune exposures; instead, reliance was placed on TCR beta sequences and their occurrence across donors. An earlier analysis of approximately 630 of the donors applied high-throughput TCR beta sequencing to assess whether each TCR beta V gene segment acted as functional or pseudogenic. Donor age, sex, ethnicity and CMV serostatus were compiled together with the repertoire data. Genome-wide SNP genotypes for about 55% of the roughly 670 donors were used in a later genetic analysis, which treated that subset as a discovery cohort. Every discovery cohort repertoire had been produced on one sequencing platform. HLA typing included class I and class II loci at four-digit resolution. The number of donors typed differed by locus, with roughly 629-640 for A, B, C, DRB1 and DQB1, 522 for DQA1, nearly 610 for DPA1, and some 450 for DPB1. Because of strong linkage in the cohort, roughly 5 DR-DQ haplotypes were treated as single units for association and clustering. Among roughly 400 genotyped donors of the cohort, an average of roughly 230,000 unique TCR beta nucleotide sequences was sequenced per donor, of which roughly 18% were non-productive.

The CDR3 measures 13 amino acids from cysteine to phenylalanine. Only the CDR3 DNA stays, 39 bases, in frame from base 1. V lost 1 base and J lost 3 bases; the stretch between them is 7 bases long. The germline V gene (reference sequence) sets CDR1 to WNHNN and CDR2 to SYGVQD. What the authors observed across the whole study: Because counts were too low, roughly 17 rarely observed V segments, including chromosome 9 orphons, were left out of the earlier analysis of 587 of the donors. At a false discovery rate of 0.05, a later analysis linked 16,951 TCR beta sequences to specific HLA alleles. The study listed 150 to 200 TCR beta chains as associated with cytomegalovirus. Because the 87-base-pair reads could not distinguish some IMGT-functional V segments, including TRBV6-2 and TRBV6-3, those segments were excluded. Linkage disequilibrium might explain the correlated functional status among segregating V segments, but an unknown experimental factor could not be ruled out. A later analysis reported that several top co-occurrence clusters appeared linked to parvovirus B19, influenza, CMV and Epstein-Barr virus. A later analysis found that HLA-associated TCR beta chains were more clonally expanded and had lower generation probabilities than equally common non-associated chains. The authors suggested that the approach could potentially be generalized to other disease states and immunological phenotypes. A further reported finding was that TCR beta sequences accurately predicted the HLA-A and HLA-B alleles for most subjects in the first cohort. HLA typing was unavailable for some donors at each locus, so association tests used only the typed subset. This cohort had only TCR beta chains sequenced, and the lack of alpha or paired-chain data limited which features could be detected. Roughly uniform sequencing depth across donors was assumed in presence/absence analyses, although this assumption may not hold. The classifier was reported to diagnose cytomegalovirus status with high specificity and sensitivity in both the original and validation cohorts. In an earlier analysis of over 550 of the donors, most TCR beta V segments were observed in productive rearrangements about 90% or about 30% of the time, broadly matching IMGT annotations. In a later genetic analysis, a missense DCLRE1C variant was associated with V-gene and J-gene trimming of TCR beta chains, and the association was replicated in an independent cohort. While some public TCRs were present in many individuals, most TCR sequences turned up only very rarely across donors. Immune exposure information for the cohort was limited to CMV serostatus. A later analysis found that most CMV-associated TCR beta chains appeared HLA-restricted, with HLA associations seemingly driven largely by CMV exposure. Three of the identified cytomegalovirus-associated TCR beta chains were confirmed in vitro to be specific for cytomegalovirus antigens. A later genetic analysis reported fewer N-insertions in productive TCRs among donors in an Asian-associated ancestry cluster than the roughly 700-donor mean. A later analysis found that TCR association rates varied across HLA loci, with DRB1 alleles showing the most associated TCRs and HLA-C alleles the fewest. The sequencing pipeline was judged likely to have produced a cluster of highly shared sequence variants as a technical artifact. Strong co-occurrence of HLA alleles, especially DR and DQ, made assigning TCR associations to individual alleles difficult.

The cohort consisted of 600 to 750 healthy bone marrow donors. All cohort members were sampled while nominally healthy, although unrecorded immune exposures were likely present. The donor was CMV seropositive and belonged to the group of about 290 seropositive cohort members. Every donor gave a peripheral blood sample, and the peripheral blood mononuclear cells from that sample were used for TCR beta sequencing. The Qiagen DNeasy Blood Extraction Kit was used to extract genomic DNA from the blood cell samples. The sequenced material came from PBMCs. The TCR was taken from a middle-aged woman in good health and CMV-seropositive. The V and J genes are TRBV10-1 and TRBJ2-7; the D gene is unclear. The CDR3: CASSEYRDYEQYF. The nucleotide sequence is TGCGCCAGCAGTGAGTACAGAGACTACGAGCAGTACTTC.